These 8 T cell receptor beta chains share one sample of origin, sequenced in a study of PD-1 blockade in mismatch repair-deficient tumors. TCRdb's table, derived via immunoSEQ multiplex PCR, lists solely in-frame clones and lacks some. The data contain tens of thousands of clones, approximately 80% of them singletons. The sequences come from peripheral blood, collected 44 weeks after starting pembrolizumab. The receptors come from an adult with mismatch repair-deficient cancer.

The CDR3 DNA is TGTGCCAGCAGCGAGGGGAACATTCAGTACTTC. This gives the protein CASSEGNIQYF. The chain employs TRBV9 and TRBJ2-4, with a possible D match to TRBD1 (5 bases). Trimming took 3 bases from V and 7 from J, leaving 5 bases between them. Germline V lookup: CDR1 SGDLS, CDR2 YYNGEE. The CDR3 totals 11 residues.

This chain connects TRBV6-1 to TRBJ1-4; D might be TRBD1 (5 bases). Trimming shortened V by 4 bases and J by 7 bases, and 16 bases separated the two germline ends. From germline, CDR1 is MNHNS and CDR2 SASEGT. The CDR3 spans 15 residues. CDR3: CASSGGQGRGEKLFF. The DNA of the CDR3 is TGTGCCAGCAGTGGGGGCCAGGGAAGAGGTGAAAAACTGTTTTTT.

CDR3 sequence (DNA): TGTGCCAGCAGGAGAAGGGACAGGGGACGGGATACGCAGTATTTT. Its protein is CASRRRDRGRDTQYF. The V and J genes are TRBV6-5 and TRBJ2-3; 10 bases fit TRBD1. After removal of 6 bases from V and 6 bases from J, the junction contained 9 bases not matched to a gene. The CDR3 spans 15 residues. Germline assignment: CDR1 MNHEY and CDR2 SVGAGI.

V is TRBV7-8 and J is TRBJ1-5; TRBD1 agrees at 7 bases. Germline values: CDR1 SGHVS, CDR2 FQNEAQ. Trimming at V came to 3 bases and at J to 7 bases, leaving 12 bases not matched to a gene. The CDR3 length is 16 residues. The DNA for the CDR3 is TGTGCCAGCAGCTTTTCTAACAGGGGAGTCGAGCAGCCCCAGCATTTT. It codes for CASSFSNRGVEQPQHF.

This clone has only one observation. V and J are TRBV11-2 and TRBJ2-1; D gene unclear. Germline CDR1 SGHAT, CDR2 FQNNGV. This CDR3 contains 18 residues. V was shortened by 1 base and J by 0 bases, with 16 bases between the two germline ends. CDR3 loop: CASSLARDVLSSYNEQFF. Written as DNA, the CDR3 is TGTGCCAGCAGCTTAGCCCGAGACGTCTTGAGCTCCTACAATGAGCAGTTCTTC.

This chain uses TRBV2 with TRBJ1-2, with 8 bases lining up with TRBD1. The CDR3 loop spans 15 amino acids. J lost 5 bases, V lost 4 bases, and 9 bases had no gene match. Per germline, CDR1 SNHLY and CDR2 FYNNEI. The CDR3 sequence is CASSGRDRRIYGYTF. The CDR3 nucleotides read TGTGCCAGCAGTGGGCGGGACAGGAGGATTTATGGCTACACCTTC.

The J gene is TRBJ1-4, the V gene TRBV19; 10 bases are shared with TRBD1. CDR3 size: 15 residues. Losses at the gene ends were 5 bases for V and 8 bases for J; bases not matched to a gene: 8. Per the germline V gene, CDR1 is LNHDA and CDR2 is SQIVND (reference sequence). CDR3 amino acids: CASSVGDRGREKLFF. CDR3 coding DNA: TGTGCCAGTAGTGTGGGGGACAGGGGAAGAGAAAAACTGTTTTTT.

This clone appeared once. The V and J genes are TRBV9 and TRBJ2-3; no firm D call. V lost 0 bases and J 4 bases, leaving 9 bases between the germline ends. The germline CDR1 and CDR2 sequences are SGDLS and YYNGEE. This CDR3 has 14 residues. CDR3 nucleotide sequence: TGTGCCAGCAGCGTAGAGGTCAGGCCAGATACGCAGTATTTT. Residues: CASSVEVRPDTQYF.